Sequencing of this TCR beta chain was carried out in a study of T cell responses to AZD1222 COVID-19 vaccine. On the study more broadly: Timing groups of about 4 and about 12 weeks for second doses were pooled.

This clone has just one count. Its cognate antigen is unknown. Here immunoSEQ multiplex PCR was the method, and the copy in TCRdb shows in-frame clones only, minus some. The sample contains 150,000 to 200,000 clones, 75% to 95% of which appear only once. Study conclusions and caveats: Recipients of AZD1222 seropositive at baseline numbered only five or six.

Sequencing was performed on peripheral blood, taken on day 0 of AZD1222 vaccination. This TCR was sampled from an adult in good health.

As DNA, the CDR3 is TGTGCCAGCAGCCAAGATTTGGGCTACACCTTC. Residues: CASSQDLGYTF. The rearrangement joins TRBV14 to TRBJ1-2; the D is unclear. Per the germline V gene, CDR1 is SGHDN and CDR2 is FVKESK. V dropped 0 bases and J dropped 8 bases, with 4 bases sitting between them. The CDR3 length is 11 residues.